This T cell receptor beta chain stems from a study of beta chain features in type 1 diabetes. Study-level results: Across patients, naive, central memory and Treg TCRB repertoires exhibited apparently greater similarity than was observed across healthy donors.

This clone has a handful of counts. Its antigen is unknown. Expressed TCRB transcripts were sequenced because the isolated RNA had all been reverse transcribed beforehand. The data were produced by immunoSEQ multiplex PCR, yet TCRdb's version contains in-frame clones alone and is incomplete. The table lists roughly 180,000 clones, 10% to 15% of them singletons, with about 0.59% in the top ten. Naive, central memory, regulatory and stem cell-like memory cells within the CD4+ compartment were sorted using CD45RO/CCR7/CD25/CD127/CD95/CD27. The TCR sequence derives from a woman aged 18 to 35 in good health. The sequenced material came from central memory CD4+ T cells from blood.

In DNA form, the CDR3 reads TGTGCCAGCAGCCCCCGACCCCTGCAGGGGTACGGGACCAAAAACATTCAGTACTTC. Translated, it gives CASSPRPLQGYGTKNIQYF. The chain uses TRBV28 and TRBJ2-4; weak D call: TRBD1 (6 bases). V lost 6 bases to trimming and J lost 2 bases, with 26 bases between them. Germline values: CDR1 MDHEN, CDR2 SYDVKM. The CDR3 sequence is 19 residues long. Based on the CDR3 plus reference TRBV28 and TRBJ2-4, the full variable domain is DVKVTQSSRYLVKRTGEKVFLECVQDMDHENMFWYRQDPGLGLRLIYFSYDVKMKEKGDIPEGYSVSREKKERFSLILESASTNQTSMYLCASSPRPLQGYGTKNIQYFGAGTRLSVL.